This T cell receptor beta chain appears in the sequencing data of a study of cytomegalovirus exposure and HLA in healthy donors. Study-wide results and limits: Cytomegalovirus status, reportedly, was diagnosed with high specificity and sensitivity by the classifier. Through in vitro validation, a few CMV-associated chains were shown to be specific for CMV antigens.

The length of the CDR3 is 12 residues. Germline CDR1 MGHDK, CDR2 SYGVNS. The germline V and J ends were trimmed by 0 bases and 7 bases, with 6 bases remaining between them. A word on this clone: Its antigen is unidentified.

Produced via immunoSEQ multiplex PCR; TCRdb's table is partial and in-frame only. In the table there are 150,000 to 200,000 clones, 86% of which are singletons. The chain couples TRBV25-1 to TRBJ1-1, with D hard to call. Source material: PBMCs. The receptor was isolated from a woman under 30 in good health and CMV-seronegative. The CDR3 sequence is CASSEYGSEAFF. The CDR3 region has the DNA TGTGCCAGCAGTGAATATGGGAGTGAAGCTTTCTTT.